A single sample gave rise to the 23 T cell receptor beta chains below, sequenced in a study of blood T cell repertoires in COVID-19. Only in-frame clones appear in the TCRdb table, and some are missing; sequencing was by immunoSEQ multiplex PCR. The sample lists roughly 120,000 clones, about 84% occurring once. The sequencing sample was made of peripheral blood. The receptor set was obtained from a human donor in a cohort sampled during active COVID-19.

This clone has only one observation. This chain links TRBV12-3 or TRBV12-4 with TRBJ1-1; D possibly corresponds to TRBD1 (5 bases). V dropped 5 bases and J dropped 5 bases, with 12 bases sitting between them. This CDR3 is 13 amino acids long. The CDR3 nucleotides read TGTGCCAGCAGTCCCAACCGGGGGACTGAAGCTTTCTTT. Translated, it gives CASSPNRGTEAFF.

The J gene is TRBJ2-7, the V gene TRBV12-3 or TRBV12-4; D is perhaps TRBD1 (6 bases). The CDR3 totals 13 residues. The V and J ends lost 6 bases and 2 bases respectively, with 11 bases between them. The CDR3: CASRPTGTYEQYF. Here the CDR3 DNA reads TGTGCCAGCAGACCTACAGGGACCTACGAGCAGTACTTC.

The chain carries TRBV3-1 (or the pseudogene TRBV3-2) and TRBJ1-2; D is unresolved. This CDR3 region has 14 residues. Looked up from germline, CDR1 is LGHDT and CDR2 is YNNKEL (reference sequence). V lost 6 bases and J 6 bases, leaving 17 bases between the germline ends. CDR3: CASRSTGWGDGYTF. The CDR3 region has the DNA TGTGCCAGCAGGTCCACGGGCTGGGGAGATGGCTACACCTTC.

The sample holds a few counts of this clone. V usage is TRBV7-2 and J usage is TRBJ1-5; TRBD1 agrees at 7 bases. This CDR3 comprises 14 residues. CDR1 SGHTA and CDR2 FQGNSA come from the germline V gene. V lost 3 bases, J lost 6 bases, and 5 bases stayed unmatched. The CDR3: CASSFDRVSQPQHF. The CDR3 DNA reads as TGTGCCAGCAGCTTCGACAGGGTGAGTCAGCCCCAGCATTTT.

V usage is TRBV9 and J usage is TRBJ2-3; TRBD1 might be the D (6 bases). Germline V CDR1 and CDR2: SGDLS, YYNGEE. The CDR3 length is 16 residues. Trimming pared 0 bases from V and 0 bases from J, leaving 11 bases between. CDR3 loop: CASSVARTDSTDTQYF. As DNA, the CDR3 is TGTGCCAGCAGCGTAGCACGGACAGATAGCACAGATACGCAGTATTTT.

The chain carries TRBV7-2 and TRBJ2-4; D may be TRBD2 (6 bases). From germline, CDR1 is SGHTA and CDR2 FQGNSA. The germline V and J ends were trimmed by 5 bases and 1 base, with 15 bases remaining between them. The length of the CDR3 is 16 residues. DNA for the CDR3: TGTGCCAGCAGCCTCGGTTGGGGGAGGGCCAAAAACATTCAGTACTTC. This codes for CASSLGWGRAKNIQYF.

The CDR3 here is CASSSKTVGTYGYTF. The DNA of the CDR3 is TGTGCCAGCAGCTCAAAGACAGTTGGGACATATGGCTACACCTTC. The chain joins TRBV5-5 to TRBJ1-2, with TRBD1 as a possible D gene (6 bases). The V gene lost 3 bases and the J gene lost 5 bases, with 17 bases spanning the gap. The CDR3 spans 15 residues. Germline loops: CDR1 SGHKS, CDR2 YYEKEE (reference sequence). The variable domain in full, completed from reference TRBV5-5 and TRBJ1-2, reads DAGVTQSPTHLIKTRGQQVTLRCSPISGHKSVSWYQQVLGQGPQFIFQYYEKEERGRGNFPDRFSARQFPNYSSELNVNALLLGDSALYLCASSSKTVGTYGYTFGSGTRLTVV.

V gene TRBV20-1 combines with J gene TRBJ2-7, with 10 bases identical to TRBD2. CDR3 length: 14 residues. CDR1 and CDR2 (germline): DFQATT, SNEGSKA (reference sequence). J was trimmed by 3 bases and V by 3 bases; bases with no gene match: 5. As DNA, the CDR3 is TGCAGTGCTAGTTTGTCTAGCGGGAGCTACGAGCAGTACTTC. Its translation is CSASLSSGSYEQYF.

J is TRBJ2-3 and V is TRBV5-1, with 9 nucleotides matching TRBD2. Germline CDR1 is SGHRS and CDR2 is YFSETQ. The J segment lost 11 bases and the V segment lost 7 bases, leaving 20 bases of the junction unmatched. The CDR3 has 16 amino acids. The CDR3 loop reads CASARRGREGPSGQYF. CDR3 nucleotide sequence: TGCGCCAGCGCCCGAAGAGGGCGGGAGGGCCCTTCTGGGCAGTATTTT.

The chain uses TRBV10-3 and TRBJ2-3, with 8 nucleotides matching TRBD2. This CDR3 spans 15 amino acids. V trimming: 8 bases; J trimming: 2 bases; junction bases outside the gene matches: 9. Germline CDR1 is ENHRY and CDR2 is SYGVKD. Here the CDR3 reads CAIREPGGVTDTQYF. In nucleotides, the CDR3 is TGTGCCATCCGAGAGCCGGGGGGGGTCACAGATACGCAGTATTTT.

The CDR3 region is CASSLLPGQRRDSSSYEQYF. CDR3 in DNA: TGTGCCAGCAGCCTTCTCCCGGGACAGCGTAGGGACTCAAGCTCCTACGAGCAGTACTTC. V gene TRBV4-2 combines with J gene TRBJ2-7; possibly TRBD1 for D (7 bases). Trimming removed 4 bases at V and 0 bases at J, with 28 bases between. Germline V CDR1 and CDR2: LGHNA, YNFKEQ. The CDR3 is 20 residues long.

This clone showed up just a few times. The genes are TRBV2 and TRBJ2-5; no definite D call. With 5 bases removed from V and 4 bases from J, the gap between germline ends came to 11 bases. The CDR3 spans 13 residues. Germline lookup yields CDR1 SNHLY and CDR2 FYNNEI. The DNA of the CDR3 is TGTGCCAGCAGTATGCCCAGCGTAGAGACCCAGTACTTC. This gives the protein CASSMPSVETQYF. Looking up the rest from reference TRBV2 and TRBJ2-5 gives the full variable domain: EPEVTQTPSHQVTQMGQEVILRCVPISNHLYFYWYRQILGQKVEFLVSFYNNEISEKSEIFDDQFSVERPDGSNFTLKIRSTKLEDSAMYFCASSMPSVETQYFGPGTRLLVL.

With respect to this clone: The junction differs from germline at one of its ends, possibly a read error. The genes are TRBV20-1 and TRBJ2-1; 7 bases fit TRBD2. Germline V gives CDR1 DFQATT, CDR2 SNEGSKA (reference sequence). This CDR3 comprises 10 residues. As DNA, the CDR3 is TGCAGTGCCGTCAGAGCGGGAATCATCTTC. It encodes CSAVRAGIIF.

The chain employs TRBV2 and TRBJ2-1, with 11 bases that match TRBD1. Unmatched junction bases numbered 18, after V lost 7 bases and J lost 1 base. The CDR3 covers 20 residues. CDR1 SNHLY and CDR2 FYNNEI come from the germline V gene. The CDR3, as DNA: TGTGCCAGCACCGGTTGGACAGGGGGCTTGGGAAGTGGATCCTACAATGAGCAGTTCTTC. Encoded protein: CASTGWTGGLGSGSYNEQFF.

This chain connects TRBV28 to TRBJ1-2, with D possibly matching TRBD1 (6 bases). CDR1 is MDHEN and CDR2 is SYDVKM in the germline V gene. This CDR3 comprises 17 residues. The V gene lost 6 bases and the J gene lost 6 bases, with 26 bases spanning the gap. The CDR3 sequence: CASRHRLGAPTTNGYTF. The DNA of the CDR3 is TGTGCCAGCAGGCACAGGTTGGGGGCACCAACTACGAATGGCTACACCTTC.

The chain links TRBV5-4 to TRBJ2-3; 13 nucleotides match TRBD2. The CDR3 has 17 amino acids. Germline V lookup: CDR1 SGHNT, CDR2 YYREEE (reference sequence). J gave up 4 bases and V 0 bases, and 5 bases lay outside the gene matches. Written as DNA, the CDR3 is TGTGCCAGCAGCTTGGGAGGGACTAGCGGGGCCGCAGATACGCAGTATTTT. It specifies CASSLGGTSGAADTQYF.

This clone has just one count. In DNA form, the CDR3 reads TGTGCCTGGCGGGGGGGGACTAGCTACAATGAGCAGTTCTTC. It translates to CAWRGGTSYNEQFF. This chain connects TRBV30 to TRBJ2-1; 8 bases are a match to TRBD2. The V gene end was trimmed by 5 bases and the J gene end by 3 bases; junction bases not matched to a gene: 6. The CDR3 is 14 amino acids. Germline values: CDR1 GTSNPN, CDR2 SVGIG (reference sequence).

V is TRBV16 and J is TRBJ2-7; 8 nucleotides match TRBD1. CDR1 KGHSY and CDR2 FQNENV come from the germline V gene. The CDR3 runs to 16 residues. With V trimmed by 3 bases and J by 6 bases, 13 bases remained unmatched. Written as DNA, the CDR3 is TGTGCCAGCAGCCATACAGGGGGACAGGTTGGTGGCGAGCAGTACTTC. It yields the protein CASSHTGGQVGGEQYF.

The J gene is TRBJ2-2, the V gene TRBV3-1 (or the pseudogene TRBV3-2); TRBD1 matches 8 bases. V was clipped by 5 bases and J by 7 bases; unmatched bases: 12. The CDR3 length is 16 residues. Germline-derived CDR1 and CDR2 are LGHDT and YNNKEL (reference sequence). As DNA, the CDR3 is TGTGCCAGCAGCGATAAACAGGGGGAAAAGTACGGGGAGCTGTTTTTT. It yields the protein CASSDKQGEKYGELFF.

This rearrangement joins TRBV2 to TRBJ1-1; D is undetermined. This CDR3 contains 16 residues. Germline lookup yields CDR1 SNHLY and CDR2 FYNNEI. V was pared by 9 bases and J by 1 base, with 21 bases between. The CDR3 coding sequence is TGTGCCAGGAGCAAACTAGACGGTTCAAAGAACACTGAAGCTTTCTTT. Protein product: CARSKLDGSKNTEAFF.

This sequence joins TRBV29-1 and TRBJ2-1; D is uncertain. V lost 5 bases, J lost 9 bases, and 14 bases lay in between. The CDR3 covers 12 residues. The germline gives CDR1 SQVTM, CDR2 ANQGSEA. For the CDR3, the DNA is TGCAGCGTTCGGGTTTTCGAGAGTGAGCAGTTCTTC. Its translation: CSVRVFESEQFF.

This chain uses TRBV10-2 with TRBJ1-2; D uncertain. The CDR3 contains 12 residues. V was pared by 5 bases and J by 1 base, with 5 bases between. The germline gives CDR1 WSHSY, CDR2 SAAADI. This CDR3 is CASSTDNYGYTF. DNA of the CDR3: TGCGCCAGCAGTACAGATAACTATGGCTACACCTTC.

This clone was found a few times. The chain links TRBV30 to TRBJ2-7, with D unclear. The V end lost 4 bases, the J end lost 4 bases, and 5 bases lay between the germline ends. The length of the CDR3 is 10 residues. Per the germline V gene, CDR1 is GTSNPN and CDR2 is SVGIG (reference sequence). The CDR3 DNA reads as TGTGCCTGGATGTCGTACGAGCAGTACTTC. Amino acid sequence: CAWMSYEQYF.